Below, one T cell receptor (beta chain) is given with its context. It was with 60 Vbeta and 13 Jbeta primers that the PCR ran. Generated by immunoSEQ multiplex PCR, the TCRdb table keeps only in-frame clones and is missing some. The data show 90,000 to 120,000 clones, 74% seen once. The CDR3 length is 15 residues. The germline V gene has CDR1 MGHRA and CDR2 YSYEKL. Trimming took 0 bases from V and 7 from J, leaving 15 bases between them. This sample is drawn from a study of cytomegalovirus exposure and HLA in healthy donors. This receptor was identified in a middle-aged woman in good health and CMV-seropositive. Sequences were obtained from PBMCs. J is TRBJ1-2 and V is TRBV4-1; D not certain. CDR3: CASSQDHPRRGGYTF. As DNA, the CDR3 is TGCGCCAGCAGCCAAGATCATCCCCGGCGGGGTGGCTACACCTTC.